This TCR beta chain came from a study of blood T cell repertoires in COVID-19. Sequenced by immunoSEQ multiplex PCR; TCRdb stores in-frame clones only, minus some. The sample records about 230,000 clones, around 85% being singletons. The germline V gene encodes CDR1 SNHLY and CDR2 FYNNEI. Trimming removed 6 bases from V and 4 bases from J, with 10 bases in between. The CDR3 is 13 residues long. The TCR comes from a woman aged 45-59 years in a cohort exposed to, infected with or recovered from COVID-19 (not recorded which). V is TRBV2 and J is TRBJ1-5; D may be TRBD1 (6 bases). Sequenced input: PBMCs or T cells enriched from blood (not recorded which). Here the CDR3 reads CASSVTGNQPQHF. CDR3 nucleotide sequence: TGTGCCAGCAGCGTAACAGGGAATCAGCCCCAGCATTTT. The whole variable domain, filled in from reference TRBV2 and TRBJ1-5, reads EPEVTQTPSHQVTQMGQEVILRCVPISNHLYFYWYRQILGQKVEFLVSFYNNEISEKSEIFDDQFSVERPDGSNFTLKIRSTKLEDSAMYFCASSVTGNQPQHFGDGTRLSIL.